The 24 T cell receptor beta chains in this list originate from one sample, sequenced in a study of blood T cell repertoires in COVID-19. The protocol was immunoSEQ multiplex PCR, while the TCRdb copy is restricted to in-frame clones and leaves out a portion. The sample records some 150,000 clones, approximately 92% being singletons. The sequenced material came from peripheral blood. Receptor source: a woman in her forties with acute or convalescent COVID-19.

This chain uses TRBV5-4 with TRBJ2-1; 12 bases are a match to TRBD2. CDR3 length: 17 amino acids. Germline lookup yields CDR1 SGHNT and CDR2 YYREEE (reference sequence). V was pared by 3 bases and J by 1 base, with 5 bases of the junction left unmatched. The DNA for the CDR3 is TGTGCCAGCAGCTCAGCTGGACTAGCGGGGTCCTACAATGAGCAGTTCTTC. Translating it yields CASSSAGLAGSYNEQFF.

This chain joins TRBV5-4 and TRBJ1-4; 7 nucleotides match TRBD1. V lost 4 bases to trimming and J lost 7 bases; unmatched junction nucleotides: 10. The CDR3 spans 15 residues. Germline CDR1 is SGHNT and CDR2 is YYREEE (reference sequence). The CDR3 region is CASSGNRGFSEKLFF. The CDR3 DNA is TGTGCCAGCAGCGGAAACAGGGGATTCTCTGAAAAACTGTTTTTT.

This sequence joins TRBV9 and TRBJ2-5, with 9 bases fitting TRBD1. This CDR3 has 13 amino acids. CDR1 SGDLS and CDR2 YYNGEE come from the germline V gene. J was trimmed by 5 bases and V by 3 bases; bases with no gene match: 2. Here the CDR3 reads CASSAQGAETQYF. The CDR3 DNA follows: TGTGCCAGCAGCGCACAGGGGGCCGAGACCCAGTACTTC. The variable domain in full, completed from reference TRBV9 and TRBJ2-5, reads DSGVTQTPKHLITATGQRVTLRCSPRSGDLSVYWYQQSLDQGLQFLIQYYNGEERAKGNILERFSAQQFPDLHSELNLSSLELGDSALYFCASSAQGAETQYFGPGTRLLVL.

V is TRBV30 and J is TRBJ2-2; D is unresolved. The CDR3 covers 12 residues. Germline V gives CDR1 GTSNPN, CDR2 SVGIG (reference sequence). With 0 bases removed from V and 7 bases from J, the gap between germline ends came to 6 bases. CDR3 sequence reads: CAWSVIGGELFF. The DNA of the CDR3 is TGTGCCTGGAGTGTTATCGGCGGGGAGCTGTTTTTT.

V gene TRBV6-4 combines with J gene TRBJ2-1; TRBD2 matches 11 bases. V lost 6 bases and J lost 9; bases outside the gene matches: 10. CDR1 and CDR2 (germline): MRHNA, SNTAGT. This CDR3 has 15 residues. The CDR3 loop reads CASRELAGVSVEQFF. CDR3 nucleotides: TGTGCCAGCAGAGAACTAGCGGGAGTAAGCGTTGAGCAGTTCTTC.

V is TRBV7-9 and J is TRBJ1-1; tentatively, D is TRBD1 (5 bases). Germline V gene lookup returns CDR1 SEHNR and CDR2 FQNEAQ (reference sequence). The CDR3 loop spans 12 amino acids. Trimming pared 0 bases from V and 10 bases from J, leaving 9 bases between. This CDR3 reads CASSLARGGAFF. The DNA for the CDR3 is TGTGCCAGCAGCTTAGCGCGGGGGGGAGCTTTCTTT.

The CDR3 protein is CASSLRDRGNSPLHF. The DNA for the CDR3 is TGTGCCAGCAGCCTCCGGGACAGAGGAAATTCACCCCTCCACTTT. The V and J genes are TRBV11-3 and TRBJ1-6, with 7 bases identical to TRBD1. The CDR3 loop spans 15 amino acids. Looked up from germline, CDR1 is SGHNT and CDR2 is YENEEA. V gave up 5 bases and J gave up 7 bases; unmatched junction bases: 8.

The chain has TRBV29-1 and TRBJ2-5; no firm D call. V dropped 1 base and J dropped 5 bases, with 11 bases sitting between them. The CDR3 totals 13 residues. In germline, CDR1 is SQVTM, CDR2 ANQGSEA. Here the CDR3 reads CSVEGGPGETQYF. The CDR3 DNA sequence: TGCAGCGTTGAAGGTGGCCCCGGGGAGACCCAGTACTTC.

The rearrangement joins TRBV15 to TRBJ2-6; D call uncertain. Germline CDR1 LNHNV, CDR2 YYDKDF (reference sequence). Trimming shortened V by 1 base and J by 1 base, and 17 bases separated the two germline ends. The length of the CDR3 is 19 residues. The CDR3 spells CATSRVQLLLSSGANVLTF. CDR3 bases: TGTGCCACCAGCAGAGTTCAGTTGCTACTATCTTCTGGGGCCAACGTCCTGACTTTC. Looking up the rest from reference TRBV15 and TRBJ2-6 gives the full variable domain: DAMVIQNPRYQVTQFGKPVTLSCSQTLNHNVMYWYQQKSSQAPKLLFHYYDKDFNNEADTPDNFQSRRPNTSFCFLDIRSPGLGDTAMYLCATSRVQLLLSSGANVLTFGAGSRLTVL.

The chain joins TRBV3-1 (or the pseudogene TRBV3-2) to TRBJ2-1, with 13 bases lining up with TRBD2. Germline trimming cut 0 bases from V and 4 bases from J; bases unmatched to any gene: 12. The CDR3 is 20 residues long. Germline V gene lookup returns CDR1 LGHDT and CDR2 YNNKEL (reference sequence). CDR3 DNA sequence: TGTGCCAGCAGCCAAGAACCGTTCGGACTAGCGGGAGAGGGGTACAATGAGCAGTTCTTC. Protein: CASSQEPFGLAGEGYNEQFF.

The chain uses TRBV25-1 and TRBJ2-7; TRBD1 aligns across 7 bases. CDR3 length equals 16 residues. The V gene end was trimmed by 3 bases and the J gene end by 2 bases; junction bases not matched to a gene: 10. The germline CDR1 and CDR2 sequences are MGHDK and SYGVNS. CDR3 coding DNA: TGTGCCAGCAGTGATTGGTCCGGGACAGCGACCTACGAGCAGTACTTC. It encodes CASSDWSGTATYEQYF.

The chain joins TRBV20-1 to TRBJ1-2; D may be TRBD1 (5 bases). Germline lookup yields CDR1 DFQATT and CDR2 SNEGSKA (reference sequence). The CDR3 is 11 residues long. V was pared by 6 bases and J by 10 bases, with 15 bases between. Here the CDR3 DNA reads TGCAGTGCCAGCGGGGGTTCCGTCTACACCTTC. As protein: CSASGGSVYTF.

The chain combines TRBV2 with TRBJ2-3; a weak D match, TRBD1 (6 bases). CDR3 length equals 16 residues. CDR1 SNHLY and CDR2 FYNNEI come from the germline V gene. Trimming stripped 7 bases from V and 0 bases from J, with 17 bases between. The chain's CDR3 is CASTPYRAASTDTQYF. CDR3 DNA: TGTGCCAGCACGCCCTACAGGGCAGCTAGCACAGATACGCAGTATTTT.

This clone was picked up one time. The chain joins TRBV5-5 to TRBJ1-4; maybe TRBD1 (6 bases). With 2 bases removed from V and 14 bases from J, the gap between germline ends came to 13 bases. The V gene's germline CDR1 is SGHKS and CDR2 YYEKEE (reference sequence). The CDR3 is 12 residues long. CDR3 protein: CASSFTGSELFF. CDR3 bases: TGTGCCAGCAGCTTTACAGGGTCTGAGCTGTTTTTT. The whole variable domain, remainder taken from reference TRBV5-5 and TRBJ1-4, is DAGVTQSPTHLIKTRGQQVTLRCSPISGHKSVSWYQQVLGQGPQFIFQYYEKEERGRGNFPDRFSARQFPNYSSELNVNALLLGDSALYLCASSFTGSELFFGSGTQLSVL.

This clone was recorded only once. The chain employs TRBV7-9 and TRBJ1-2; 7 bases align to TRBD1. Germline CDR1 is SEHNR and CDR2 is FQNEAQ (reference sequence). V lost 3 bases and J lost 3; bases outside the gene matches: 4. The length of the CDR3 is 14 residues. CDR3 in DNA: TGTGCCAGCAGCTTGACAGGGATGGACTATGGCTACACCTTC. Amino acids: CASSLTGMDYGYTF.

The rearrangement uses TRBV19 and TRBJ2-1; TRBD2 might be the D (5 bases). Germline V CDR1 and CDR2: LNHDA, SQIVND (reference sequence). The CDR3 loop spans 16 amino acids. V gave up 3 bases and J gave up 7 bases, with 19 bases separating them. CDR3: CASSMEIAQPYNEQFF. CDR3 sequence (DNA): TGTGCCAGTAGTATGGAGATAGCGCAACCATATAATGAGCAGTTCTTC.

V and J are TRBV27 and TRBJ2-7; 7 bases are shared with TRBD2. The V gene end was trimmed by 8 bases and the J gene end by 3 bases; junction bases not matched to a gene: 16. The length of the CDR3 is 16 residues. CDR1 MNHEY and CDR2 SMNVEV come from the germline V gene (reference sequence). The CDR3 protein is CASRGSGTPTGYEQYF. The CDR3 nucleotides are TGTGCCAGCCGGGGAAGCGGGACTCCGACCGGCTACGAGCAGTACTTC.

This clone was seen a single time. V usage is TRBV9 and J usage is TRBJ2-5; tentative D call: TRBD1 (6 bases). This CDR3 is built from 14 residues. CDR1 SGDLS and CDR2 YYNGEE come from the germline V gene. V was pared by 2 bases and J by 1 base, with 9 bases between. The CDR3 DNA is TGTGCCAGCAGCGTTTCGGACAGCCAAGAGACCCAGTACTTC. This translates into CASSVSDSQETQYF.

The chain uses TRBV7-2 and TRBJ2-7; maybe TRBD2 (5 bases). Germline loops: CDR1 SGHTA, CDR2 FQGNSA. The length of the CDR3 is 15 residues. The V end was cut by 4 bases, the J end by 3 bases, with 16 bases between. The CDR3 is CASSWMGSGIYEQYF. CDR3 in DNA: TGTGCCAGCAGCTGGATGGGGAGCGGAATCTACGAGCAGTACTTC.

For this clone: Other DNA sequences in this specimen translate into the identical CDR3. The V call is TRBV24-1, the J call TRBJ2-7; a weak D match, TRBD2 (6 bases). Per the germline V gene, CDR1 is KGHDR and CDR2 is SFDVKD. Trimming cost V 3 bases and J 4 bases, with 9 bases left between them. The CDR3 is 13 amino acids. The DNA for the CDR3 is TGTGCCACCAGTGATCCGACTAGGTACGAGCAGTACTTC. Its translation: CATSDPTRYEQYF.

This clone was observed a handful of times. The gene calls are TRBV2 and TRBJ1-5; tentatively, D is TRBD1 (5 bases). The CDR3 length is 13 residues. Germline assignment: CDR1 SNHLY and CDR2 FYNNEI. V was clipped by 4 bases and J by 3 bases, with 7 bases between them. As DNA, the CDR3 is TGTGCCAGCAGTGGACAGTACAATCAGCCCCAGCATTTT. It is translated as CASSGQYNQPQHF.

This sequence joins TRBV2 and TRBJ1-2, with TRBD1 matching 9 bases. After removal of 7 bases from V and 4 bases from J, the junction contained 10 bases not matched to a gene. The CDR3 loop spans 15 amino acids. Germline lookup yields CDR1 SNHLY and CDR2 FYNNEI. CDR3: CASTENRGLGYGYTF. The DNA for the CDR3 is TGTGCCAGCACGGAAAACAGGGGGCTAGGCTATGGCTACACCTTC.

This chain connects TRBV18 to TRBJ2-1; TRBD2 matches at 9 bases. This CDR3 has 16 residues. V trimming: 2 bases; J trimming: 1 base; junction bases outside the gene matches: 3. The germline V gene has CDR1 KGHSH and CDR2 LQKENI. The CDR3 spells CASSPIAGVSYNEQFF. CDR3 DNA sequence: TGTGCCAGCTCACCAATAGCGGGAGTGTCCTACAATGAGCAGTTCTTC.

This chain connects TRBV10-3 to TRBJ2-7, with a weak D call TRBD1 (6 bases). This CDR3 has 16 amino acids. Germline-derived CDR1 and CDR2 are ENHRY and SYGVKD. The germline V and J ends were trimmed by 6 bases and 1 base, with 19 bases remaining between them. DNA of the CDR3: TGTGCCATCAGGGGGGCGTCCGTGTCAGGTTCCTACGAGCAGTACTTC. It is translated as CAIRGASVSGSYEQYF.